The 10 T cell receptor beta chains below come from one sample, sequenced in a study of T cell responses to AZD1222 COVID-19 vaccine. The repertoire was sequenced with immunoSEQ multiplex PCR; TCRdb's copy has only in-frame clones and lacks some. Of 200,000 or so clones listed, 88% are singletons. The sequencing used peripheral blood, collected on day 0 of AZD1222 vaccination. The receptors stem from an adult in good health.

The chain joins TRBV6-5 to TRBJ1-1; D is uncertain. The CDR3 is made up of 13 amino acids. The V gene lost 0 bases and the J gene lost 1 base, with 3 bases spanning the gap. Germline V gives CDR1 MNHEY, CDR2 SVGAGI. CDR3 sequence: CASSYSTNTEAFF. Written as DNA, the CDR3 is TGTGCCAGCAGTTACTCAACGAACACTGAAGCTTTCTTT.

This chain links TRBV5-1 with TRBJ1-6; a weak D match, TRBD1 (5 bases). The V and J ends lost 0 bases and 4 bases respectively, with 11 bases between them. CDR1 SGHRS and CDR2 YFSETQ come from the germline V gene. The CDR3 runs 16 residues. The CDR3 here is CASSLGDGGYNSPLHF. DNA for the CDR3: TGCGCCAGCAGCTTGGGGGACGGCGGATATAATTCACCCCTCCACTTT.

This clone was recorded a few times. The chain combines TRBV2 with TRBJ1-1; D unresolved. Trimming left V 6 bases short and J 12 bases short, with 14 bases between. CDR1 is SNHLY, CDR2 FYNNEI, per germline. This CDR3 is 11 amino acids long. CDR3 coding DNA: TGTGCCAGCAGGGGAGTGGTCGGAACTTTCTTT. It translates to CASRGVVGTFF.

The chain has TRBV30 and TRBJ1-2, with 12 bases lining up with TRBD1. The germline gives CDR1 GTSNPN, CDR2 SVGIG (reference sequence). This CDR3 contains 15 residues. The trim removed 0 bases at V and 5 bases at J, leaving 4 bases unmatched. CDR3 protein: CAWSVRDRGRYGYTF. In nucleotides, the CDR3 is TGTGCCTGGAGTGTACGGGACAGGGGGCGTTATGGCTACACCTTC.

This rearrangement joins TRBV7-6 to TRBJ1-5, with no clear D. Germline loops: CDR1 SGHVS, CDR2 FNYEAQ. V lost 0 bases and J lost 7, with 7 bases in between. The CDR3 spans 13 residues. The CDR3 sequence: CASSLAGPQPQHF. The CDR3 bases are TGTGCCAGCAGCTTAGCAGGGCCGCAGCCCCAGCATTTT. Full variable domain (outside the CDR3, taken from reference TRBV7-6 and TRBJ1-5): GAGVSQSPRYKVTKRGQDVALRCDPISGHVSLYWYRQALGQGPEFLTYFNYEAQQDKSGLPNDRFSAERPEGSISTLTIQRTEQRDSAMYRCASSLAGPQPQHFGDGTRLSIL.

Here the CDR3 DNA reads TGCAGCGTGCTAGACACCGGGGAGCTGTTTTTT. Its protein product is CSVLDTGELFF. V and J are TRBV29-1 and TRBJ2-2, with D hard to call. CDR1 is SQVTM and CDR2 is ANQGSEA in the germline V gene. CDR3 length equals 11 residues. The V end was cut by 6 bases, the J end by 3 bases, with 5 bases between.

The chain joins TRBV11-2 to TRBJ2-6, with D tentatively TRBD1 (6 bases). The germline CDR1 and CDR2 sequences are SGHAT and FQNNGV. The CDR3 contains 16 residues. The ends were cut back, 1 base at V and 0 bases at J, with 7 bases in the middle. As DNA, the CDR3 is TGTGCCAGCAGCTTAGGGGGGCCCTCTGGGGCCAACGTCCTGACTTTC. It encodes CASSLGGPSGANVLTF.

The chain joins TRBV3-1 (or the pseudogene TRBV3-2) to TRBJ1-4; D may be TRBD1 (5 bases). V was shortened by 1 base and J by 10 bases, with 16 bases between the two germline ends. CDR1 LGHDT and CDR2 YNNKEL come from the germline V gene (reference sequence). The CDR3 runs to 15 residues. The CDR3 DNA sequence: TGTGCCAGCAGCCAAGCGGGGGACCCGGGGCGAAAACTGTTTTTT. This codes for CASSQAGDPGRKLFF.

The chain recombines TRBV6-5 with TRBJ1-2; TRBD1 is a possible D gene (5 bases). The CDR3 extends over 13 amino acids. Trimming removed 6 bases at V and 7 bases at J, with 15 bases between. The V gene's germline CDR1 is MNHEY and CDR2 SVGAGI. The CDR3 nucleotides are TGTGCCAGCAGCGACAGTACAGTGGGTGGCTACACCTTC. Protein: CASSDSTVGGYTF.

The count of this clone is one. The V and J genes are TRBV6-5 and TRBJ1-5; 8 bases are shared with TRBD1. V shed 5 bases and J 5 bases; nucleotides not matched to a gene: 5. CDR1 and CDR2 (germline): MNHEY, SVGAGI. This CDR3 contains 14 residues. The CDR3 nucleotides are TGTGCCAGCAGTAGTTCAGGGGGCTATCAGCCCCAGCATTTT. Encoded protein: CASSSSGGYQPQHF.